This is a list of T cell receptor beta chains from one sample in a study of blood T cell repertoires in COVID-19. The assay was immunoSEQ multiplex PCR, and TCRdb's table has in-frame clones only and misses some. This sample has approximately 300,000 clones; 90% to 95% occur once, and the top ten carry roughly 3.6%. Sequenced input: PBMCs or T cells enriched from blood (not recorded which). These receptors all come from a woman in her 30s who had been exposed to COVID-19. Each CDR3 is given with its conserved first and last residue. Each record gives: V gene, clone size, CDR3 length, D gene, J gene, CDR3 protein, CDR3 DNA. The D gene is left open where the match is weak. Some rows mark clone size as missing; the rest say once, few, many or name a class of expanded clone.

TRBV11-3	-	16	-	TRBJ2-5	CASSSTFSEDQETQYF	TGTGCCAGCAGCTCCACCTTTAGTGAAGACCAAGAGACCCAGTACTTC
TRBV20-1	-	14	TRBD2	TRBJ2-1	CSASAAGGSNEQFF	TGCAGTGCTAGTGCGGCGGGGGGGTCGAATGAGCAGTTCTTC
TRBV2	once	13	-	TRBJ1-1	CASSQGLDTEAFF	TGTGCCAGCTCTCAGGGGTTGGACACTGAAGCTTTCTTT
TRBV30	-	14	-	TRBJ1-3	CACLRGGDGNTIYF	TGTGCCTGCCTGAGAGGGGGAGATGGAAACACCATATATTTT
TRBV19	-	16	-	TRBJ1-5	CASSEAGRYSNQPQHF	TGTGCCAGTTCCGAGGCGGGGAGATATAGCAATCAGCCCCAGCATTTT
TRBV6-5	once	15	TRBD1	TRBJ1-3	CASRDRPSSGNTIYF	TGTGCCAGCAGGGACAGGCCCTCCTCTGGAAACACCATATATTTT
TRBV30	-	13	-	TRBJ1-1	CAWRPRFNTEAFF	TGTGCCTGGAGGCCCAGATTTAACACTGAAGCTTTCTTT
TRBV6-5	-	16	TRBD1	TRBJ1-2	CASSYSGTERFYGYTF	TGTGCCAGCAGTTACTCCGGGACAGAGAGGTTTTATGGCTACACCTTC
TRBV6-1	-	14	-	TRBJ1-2	CASSEARGYYGYTF	TGTGCCAGCAGTGAAGCACGGGGTTACTATGGCTACACCTTC
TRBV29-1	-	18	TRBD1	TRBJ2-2	CSVEALTGDRGLSGELFF	TGCAGCGTTGAAGCCCTGACAGGAGACAGGGGACTCTCCGGGGAGCTGTTTTTT
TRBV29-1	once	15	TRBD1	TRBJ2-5	CSVEGGGQGLETQYF	TGCAGCGTTGAAGGGGGGGGACAGGGTTTAGAGACCCAGTACTTC
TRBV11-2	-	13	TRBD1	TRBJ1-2	CASSTTGAYGYTF	TGTGCCAGCAGCACGACAGGGGCTTATGGCTACACCTTC
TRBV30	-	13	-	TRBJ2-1	CAWSVYRGNEQFF	TGTGCCTGGAGTGTGTATAGGGGCAATGAGCAGTTCTTC
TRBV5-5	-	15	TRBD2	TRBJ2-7	CASSPSSGTFYEQYF	TGTGCCAGCAGCCCCTCTAGCGGGACCTTCTACGAGCAGTACTTC
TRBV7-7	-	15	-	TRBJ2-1	CASSLPREFYNEQFF	TGTGCCAGCAGCCTACCCCGGGAATTCTACAATGAGCAGTTCTTC
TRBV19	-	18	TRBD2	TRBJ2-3	CASSMYSGGAGLTDTQYF	TGTGCCAGTAGTATGTATAGCGGGGGGGCCGGTTTAACAGATACGCAGTATTTT
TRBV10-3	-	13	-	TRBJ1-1	CAINRHSGTEAFF	TGTGCCATCAATCGGCATAGCGGCACTGAAGCTTTCTTT
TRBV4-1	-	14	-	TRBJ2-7	CASSQVDSLYEQYF	TGCGCCAGCAGCCAAGTTGACAGTCTCTACGAGCAGTACTTC
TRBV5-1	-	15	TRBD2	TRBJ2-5	CASRVAAGGRETQYF	TGCGCCAGCAGAGTTGCAGCGGGGGGGCGTGAGACCCAGTACTTC
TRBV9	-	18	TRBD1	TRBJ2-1	CASSVAGTGGGSYNEQFF	TGTGCCAGCAGCGTAGCTGGGACAGGGGGCGGTTCCTACAATGAGCAGTTCTTC
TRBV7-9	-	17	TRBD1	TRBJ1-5	CASSLGAGQGGNQPQHF	TGTGCCAGCAGCCTGGGGGCGGGACAGGGAGGCAATCAGCCCCAGCATTTT
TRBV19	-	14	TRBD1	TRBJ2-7	CASSRRGTGYEQYF	TGTGCCAGTAGTAGGCGAGGGACAGGGTACGAGCAGTACTTC
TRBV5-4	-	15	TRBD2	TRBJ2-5	CASSLRLAGQETQYF	TGTGCCAGCAGCCTGAGACTAGCGGGGCAAGAGACCCAGTACTTC
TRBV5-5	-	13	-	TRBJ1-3	CASSLAGSWTIYF	TGTGCCAGCAGCTTGGCAGGCTCCTGGACCATATATTTT
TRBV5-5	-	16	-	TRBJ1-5	CASSLAVSGGNQPQHF	TGTGCCAGCAGCTTGGCCGTCAGCGGGGGCAATCAGCCCCAGCATTTT
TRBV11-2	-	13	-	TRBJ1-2	CASSLTHKNGYTF	TGTGCCAGCAGCTTAACACACAAGAATGGCTACACCTTC
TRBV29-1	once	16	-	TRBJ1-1	CSVESQSRGRETEAFF	TGCAGCGTTGAATCCCAATCACGGGGGAGGGAAACTGAAGCTTTCTTT
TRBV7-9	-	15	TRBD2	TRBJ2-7	CASSRPESGGGEQYF	TGTGCCAGCAGCCGCCCAGAAAGCGGGGGGGGTGAGCAGTACTTC